A single sample gave rise to the 32 T cell receptor beta chains below, sequenced in a study of T cells in Graves' hyperthyroidism and ophthalmopathy. Amplification of TCR beta CDR3 regions was performed using RNA transcripts as template. HTBI primers were used for first-round RT-PCR of the TCR CDR3. Using its own MiXCR run on the multiplex PCR reads, TCRdb lists one record per CDR3 protein. The sample has hundreds of thousands of distinct CDR3 sequences; approximately 20% are singletons. Sequencing was carried out using blood. The receptors come from a man aged 35 to 55 with Graves' ophthalmopathy.

The sample holds a few counts of this clonotype. The rearrangement joins TRBV20-1 to TRBJ2-3; TRBD1 aligns across 7 bases. CDR3 length: 16 residues. Germline V gene data show CDR1 as DFQATT and CDR2 as SNEGSKA (reference sequence). V lost 0 bases to trimming and J lost 1 base; unmatched junction nucleotides: 7. In DNA, the CDR3 is TGCAGTGCTAGAGATGCCTGGGACAGCCGCACAGATACGCAGTATTTT. Translation gives CSARDAWDSRTDTQYF.

The rearrangement joins TRBV12-3 or TRBV12-4 to TRBJ1-3, with a possible D match to TRBD1 (5 bases). The CDR3 spans 14 residues. Trimming pared 5 bases from V and 4 bases from J, leaving 12 bases between. CDR3 DNA: TGTGCCAGCAGTGGGGACCCCCGAGGAAACACCATATATTTT. Amino acids: CASSGDPRGNTIYF.

This clonotype was seen repeatedly, ten times or more. V is TRBV12-3 or TRBV12-4 and J is TRBJ2-5, with TRBD1 identical over 8 bases. Trimming at V came to 3 bases and at J to 1 base, leaving 16 bases not matched to a gene. This CDR3 is 19 amino acids long. The CDR3 DNA is TGTGCCAGCAGTTTTCGGCTGGGGGACAGGCCTAAAACCCAAGAGACCCAGTACTTC. Its protein is CASSFRLGDRPKTQETQYF.

This clonotype has more than one count but fewer than ten. The J gene is TRBJ2-7, the V gene TRBV6-1; 7 nucleotides match TRBD1. From germline, CDR1 is MNHNS and CDR2 SASEGT. With 6 bases clipped from V and 0 bases from J, the junction kept 14 bases outside the gene matches. CDR3 length equals 17 residues. CDR3 amino acids: CASSLAVGQSSSYEQYF. The CDR3 region has the DNA TGTGCCAGCAGCCTCGCCGTGGGACAGTCCTCCTCCTACGAGCAGTACTTC.

About this clonotype: Likely a read error: the CDR3 ends without its conserved phenylalanine or tryptophan. This chain uses TRBV2 with TRBJ2-1; TRBD2 agrees at 8 bases. The CDR3 sequence is 17 residues long. The germline V gene encodes CDR1 SNHLY and CDR2 FYNNEI. Unmatched junction bases numbered 15, after V lost 5 bases and J lost 6 bases. The CDR3 loop is CASSPPLSLGRGNEQFL. In nucleotides, the CDR3 is TGTGCCAGCAGTCCTCCCCTGTCTCTCGGGAGGGGCAATGAGCAGTTCCTC.

This clonotype was recorded many times. The chain recombines TRBV3-1 with TRBJ2-3, with D possibly being TRBD1 or TRBD2 (6 bases each). V was pared by 7 bases and J by 4 bases, with 15 bases between. CDR1 is LGHDT, CDR2 YNNKEL, per germline (reference sequence). This CDR3 contains 14 residues. CDR3 DNA sequence: TGTGCCAGCAATAGGGGGGCGGAATCAGATACGCAGTATTTT. This encodes CASNRGAESDTQYF.

The table lists this clonotype with many counts. The rearrangement uses TRBV18 and TRBJ2-3; D unresolved. The CDR3 runs to 12 residues. Germline CDR1 KGHSH, CDR2 LQKENI. Between the trimmed V and J ends, which lost 2 bases and 4 bases, there was a span of 4 bases. The CDR3 DNA reads TGTGCCAGCTCACCAAGTCCAGATACGCAGTATTTT. Its protein product is CASSPSPDTQYF.

There are a few counts of this clonotype. V is TRBV6-2 or TRBV6-3 and J is TRBJ2-3; TRBD2 aligns across 13 bases. Trimming at V came to 3 bases and at J to 6 bases, leaving 6 bases not matched to a gene. Germline-derived CDR1 and CDR2 are MNHEY and SVGEGT. This CDR3 region has 16 residues. The CDR3 DNA is TGTGCCAGCAGTTATGGGACTAGCGGGACATGGGATACGCAGTATTTT. The encoded protein is CASSYGTSGTWDTQYF.

This chain connects TRBV15 to TRBJ2-7, with D hard to call. Trimming cost V 5 bases and J 2 bases, with 10 bases left between them. Germline V gene sequence: CDR1 LNHNV, CDR2 YYDKDF (reference sequence). CDR3 length: 13 amino acids. DNA of the CDR3: TGTGCCACCAGCCTACCCGGAACCTACGAGCAGTACTTC. Its protein product is CATSLPGTYEQYF.

The J gene is TRBJ2-4, the V gene TRBV5-4; D is unresolved. The CDR3 runs 15 residues. The germline CDR1 and CDR2 sequences are SGHNT and YYREEE (reference sequence). Trimming stripped 3 bases from V and 3 bases from J, with 13 bases between. The CDR3 DNA sequence: TGTGCCAGCAGCTCCTCGGACGAACACAAAAACATTCAGTACTTC. Residues: CASSSSDEHKNIQYF.

Of note for this clonotype: One end of the junction fails to match germline, which may point to a read error. This chain uses TRBV11-2 with TRBJ1-1; D not certain. This CDR3 contains 13 residues. Germline CDR1 SGHAT, CDR2 FQNNGV. For the CDR3, the DNA is TGTGCCAGCACCTTCCCGCGGGTCACTGAAGCCTTCTTT. Its translation is CASTFPRVTEAFF.

The chain employs TRBV2 and TRBJ1-2; D not resolved. CDR1 is SNHLY and CDR2 is FYNNEI in the germline V gene. Trimming shortened V by 7 bases and J by 8 bases, and 17 bases separated the two germline ends. The CDR3 totals 13 residues. Here the CDR3 reads CASILSVAYGYTF. Here the CDR3 DNA reads TGTGCCAGCATCCTGAGTGTTGCTTACGGCTACACCTTC.

This clonotype was observed a handful of times. The V call is TRBV19, the J call TRBJ2-3; TRBD2 matches 9 bases. The junction had 5 bases not matched to a gene; V was cut back by 5 bases and J by 5 bases. CDR3 size: 14 residues. Germline CDR1 reads LNHDA; CDR2 reads SQIVND (reference sequence). Here the CDR3 reads CASSESGRRDTQYF. For the CDR3, the DNA is TGTGCCAGTAGTGAAAGCGGGAGGAGAGATACGCAGTATTTT.

This sequence joins TRBV20-1 and TRBJ2-2; D is perhaps TRBD1 (6 bases). Trimming removed 1 base at V and 3 bases at J, with 12 bases between. In germline, CDR1 is DFQATT, CDR2 SNEGSKA (reference sequence). The CDR3 is 15 amino acids. The CDR3 DNA follows: TGCAGTGCTAGAGGGACACCAGGGGACACCGGGGAGCTGTTTTTT. This codes for CSARGTPGDTGELFF.

CDR3 sequence reads: CAISEPLNYGYTF. CDR3 DNA sequence: TGTGCCATCAGTGAGCCCCTTAACTATGGCTACACCTTC. The chain combines TRBV10-3 with TRBJ1-2; D gene unclear. The CDR3 loop spans 13 amino acids. V dropped 2 bases and J dropped 1 base, with 5 bases sitting between them. Germline assignment: CDR1 ENHRY and CDR2 SYGVKD.

This CDR3 is CASSFPGTRNTEAFF. CDR3 DNA: TGTGCCAGCAGTTTCCCCGGGACAAGGAACACTGAAGCTTTCTTT. The chain couples TRBV28 to TRBJ1-1, with D tentatively TRBD1 (6 bases). V gave up 3 bases and J gave up 1 base, with 12 bases separating them. The germline CDR1 and CDR2 sequences are MDHEN and SYDVKM. CDR3 size: 15 residues.

This clonotype was seen repeatedly, ten times or more. The chain combines TRBV30 with TRBJ1-1; D is unclear. Deletions cut 0 bases from V and 4 bases from J, with 9 bases between. From germline, CDR1 is GTSNPN and CDR2 SVGIG (reference sequence). This CDR3 is 13 amino acids long. Here the CDR3 reads CAWSVTVGTEAFF. DNA for the CDR3: TGTGCCTGGAGTGTAACGGTGGGCACTGAAGCTTTCTTT.

This chain uses TRBV7-9 with TRBJ2-2; a weak D match, TRBD1 (6 bases). Deletions cut 6 bases from V and 5 bases from J, with 19 bases between. CDR1 SEHNR and CDR2 FQNEAQ come from the germline V gene (reference sequence). CDR3 length: 16 amino acids. Written as DNA, the CDR3 is TGTGCCAGCAGTCGCCTGGGGGCCCCGGGAACCGGGGAGCTGTTTTTT. Encoded protein: CASSRLGAPGTGELFF.

This clonotype was found many times. The chain has TRBV6-2 or TRBV6-3 and TRBJ2-5, with D uncertain. This CDR3 has 13 residues. Trimming cost V 5 bases and J 5 bases, with 12 bases left between them. Germline CDR1 is MNHEY and CDR2 is SVGEGT. This CDR3 reads CASSRDGRETQYF. As DNA, the CDR3 is TGTGCCAGCAGTCGCGACGGAAGGGAGACCCAGTACTTC.

This chain uses TRBV5-1 with TRBJ2-1, with 9 bases lining up with TRBD2. The CDR3 is 14 residues long. CDR1 is SGHRS, CDR2 YFSETQ, per germline. Losses at the gene ends were 4 bases for V and 8 bases for J; bases not matched to a gene: 7. CDR3 nucleotides: TGCGCCAGCAGCCCCCGGGGGACTAGCTATGAGCAGTTCTTC. Amino acid sequence: CASSPRGTSYEQFF.

As DNA, the CDR3 is TGCGCCAGCAGACAGAGCACCGGGGAGCTGTTTTTT. It encodes CASRQSTGELFF. The V gene is TRBV5-1, the J gene TRBJ2-2; the D is unclear. The CDR3 is 12 amino acids. V was cut by 5 bases and J by 4 bases, with 6 bases left in between. Per germline, CDR1 SGHRS and CDR2 YFSETQ.

The genes are TRBV29-1 and TRBJ2-3; D possibly matches TRBD1 or TRBD2 (6 bases each). Germline lookup yields CDR1 SQVTM and CDR2 ANQGSEA. The CDR3 runs to 13 residues. Trimming stripped 5 bases from V and 0 bases from J, with 9 bases between. The CDR3 loop reads CSVKGGSTDTQYF. In DNA form, the CDR3 reads TGCAGCGTTAAAGGGGGGAGCACAGATACGCAGTATTTT.

The DNA of the CDR3 is TGCAGCGTGGGGGGCACTGAAGCTTTCTTT. The encoded protein is CSVGGTEAFF. V usage is TRBV29-1 and J usage is TRBJ1-1, with D possibly matching TRBD1 (5 bases). The V end was cut by 6 bases, the J end by 4 bases, with 6 bases between. CDR3 size: 10 residues. Germline-derived CDR1 and CDR2 are SQVTM and ANQGSEA.

Ten or more counts support this clonotype. The chain employs TRBV3-1 and TRBJ2-7; D is uncertain. The CDR3 length is 13 residues. The V gene lost 2 bases and the J gene lost 5 bases, with 10 bases spanning the gap. Germline CDR1 and CDR2: LGHDT and YNNKEL (reference sequence). CDR3 residues: CASSQMLLNEQYF. As DNA, the CDR3 is TGTGCCAGCAGCCAAATGCTTCTAAACGAGCAGTACTTC.

The rearrangement links TRBV30 to TRBJ1-4, with 7 bases aligning to TRBD1. Losses at the gene ends were 2 bases for V and 4 bases for J; bases not matched to a gene: 4. Germline lookup yields CDR1 GTSNPN and CDR2 SVGIG (reference sequence). The CDR3 covers 14 residues. This CDR3 is CAWSRDSSNEKLFF. The CDR3 DNA reads TGTGCCTGGAGTCGGGACAGTAGTAATGAAAAACTGTTTTTT.

This clonotype was recorded only once. Its ends do not fully match the called genes, so a read error is possible. The V call is TRBV27, the J call TRBJ2-7; D might be TRBD1 (5 bases). Germline CDR1 reads MNHEY; CDR2 reads SMNVEV (reference sequence). The CDR3 sequence is 16 residues long. In nucleotides, the CDR3 is TGTGCCGGCAGTCCCCCCCTGCGACAGTTATGCTACGAGCAGTACTTC. Its protein is CAGSPPLRQLCYEQYF.

This clonotype was seen more than once but under ten times. The chain has TRBV4-2 and TRBJ2-7; 9 bases agree with TRBD2. Looked up from germline, CDR1 is LGHNA and CDR2 is YNFKEQ. CDR3 size: 15 residues. V lost 2 bases to trimming and J lost 2 bases; unmatched junction nucleotides: 4. The CDR3 protein is CASSQRKRGAYEQYF. CDR3 DNA: TGTGCCAGCAGCCAAAGGAAGCGGGGGGCCTACGAGCAGTACTTC.

J is TRBJ2-1 and V is TRBV7-2; 11 nucleotides match TRBD2. V lost 5 bases to trimming and J lost 2 bases; unmatched junction nucleotides: 8. Germline assignment: CDR1 SGHTA and CDR2 FQGNSA. The CDR3 is 17 residues long. The CDR3 loop reads CASSTPPGLAAYNEQFF. The CDR3 nucleotides are TGTGCCAGCAGCACTCCCCCGGGACTAGCGGCCTACAATGAGCAGTTCTTC.

The chain carries TRBV5-8 and TRBJ1-2; TRBD1 might be the D (6 bases). Germline assignment: CDR1 SGHTS and CDR2 YDEGEE. CDR3 length: 15 amino acids. Between the trimmed V and J ends, which lost 1 base and 3 bases, there was a span of 13 bases. Here the CDR3 DNA reads TGTGCCAGCAGCTTGATTTCTCGACAGGACTATGGCTACACCTTC. It is translated as CASSLISRQDYGYTF.

This clonotype was picked up a small number of times. This chain joins TRBV6-5 and TRBJ2-5; D is possibly TRBD1 or TRBD2 (5 bases each). There are 15 residues in the CDR3. Trimming pared 6 bases from V and 3 bases from J, leaving 17 bases between. Germline CDR1 MNHEY, CDR2 SVGAGI. The CDR3 nucleotides are TGTGCCAGCAGCTACACCGGGGCGTACGAAGAGACCCAGTACTTC. This gives the protein CASSYTGAYEETQYF.

V and J are TRBV5-1 and TRBJ1-2; tentatively, D is TRBD1 (6 bases). Trimming stripped 3 bases from V and 4 bases from J, with 13 bases between. Germline V gene data show CDR1 as SGHRS and CDR2 as YFSETQ. The CDR3 length is 14 residues. The CDR3 region is CASSSEDSFYGYTF. The DNA of the CDR3 is TGCGCCAGCAGCTCCGAGGACAGCTTCTATGGCTACACCTTC.

The V call is TRBV2, the J call TRBJ1-6; 7 nucleotides match TRBD1. The germline CDR1 and CDR2 sequences are SNHLY and FYNNEI. The V gene end was trimmed by 6 bases and the J gene end by 5 bases; junction bases not matched to a gene: 4. The CDR3 is 14 amino acids. The CDR3 sequence: CASSTGQDNSPLHF. For the CDR3, the DNA is TGTGCCAGCAGCACTGGACAGGATAATTCACCCCTCCACTTT.